Below are 30 T cell receptor beta chains sequenced from a single sample in a study of blood T cell repertoires in COVID-19. Only in-frame clones appear in the TCRdb table, and some are missing; sequencing was by immunoSEQ multiplex PCR. The sample carries a few hundred thousand clones, 75% to 90% recorded once. Sequencing used peripheral blood. Receptors originate from a man aged 60-69 years who had recovered from COVID-19.

The chain carries TRBV19 and TRBJ2-3; D remains ambiguous. Deletions cut 2 bases from V and 6 bases from J, with 12 bases between. Germline CDR1 is LNHDA and CDR2 is SQIVND (reference sequence). The CDR3 is made up of 14 amino acids. CDR3 residues: CASSITPSRDTQYF. DNA for the CDR3: TGTGCCAGTAGTATAACCCCTAGTCGGGATACGCAGTATTTT.

Remarks on this clone: This sample also contains other DNA sequences that code for the same CDR3. The V gene is TRBV5-1, the J gene TRBJ2-5; 7 bases line up with TRBD1. Trimming removed 4 bases from V and 2 bases from J; junction bases left unmatched: 8. The CDR3 contains 15 residues. Germline CDR1 and CDR2: SGHRS and YFSETQ. The CDR3 protein is CASSTLTGVQETQYF. Here the CDR3 DNA reads TGCGCCAGCAGCACCCTCACAGGGGTGCAAGAGACCCAGTACTTC.

This clone was seen more than once but under ten times. This rearrangement joins TRBV6-2 or TRBV6-3 to TRBJ2-7; TRBD2 matches 7 bases. CDR1 and CDR2 from the germline V gene are MNHEY and SVGEGT. The CDR3 length is 16 residues. Trimming cost V 2 bases and J 3 bases; bases outside gene matches: 10. The CDR3 is CASSYARLATYYEQYF. The CDR3 DNA is TGTGCCAGCAGTTACGCCCGACTAGCTACGTACTACGAGCAGTACTTC.

The CDR3 DNA follows: TGTGCCATCAGCGATAGCGGGGCGGGTGTCGCCGGGGAGCTGTTTTTT. Its protein product is CAISDSGAGVAGELFF. The chain is built from TRBV10-3 and TRBJ2-2, with 8 positions matching TRBD2. The CDR3 is made up of 16 amino acids. Germline-derived CDR1 and CDR2 are ENHRY and SYGVKD. The ends lost 6 bases at V and 6 bases at J; junction bases unmatched: 12.

The sample holds one count of this clone. V gene TRBV10-3 combines with J gene TRBJ1-3; D is undetermined. This CDR3 has 14 residues. Trimming shortened V by 0 bases and J by 0 bases, and 3 bases separated the two germline ends. The V gene's germline CDR1 is ENHRY and CDR2 SYGVKD. The CDR3 nucleotides are TGTGCCATCAGTGAGTCGAGCTCTGGAAACACCATATATTTT. The encoded protein is CAISESSSGNTIYF.

This sequence joins TRBV7-6 and TRBJ2-3; perhaps TRBD1 as D (6 bases). Trimming pared 6 bases from V and 9 bases from J, leaving 10 bases between. CDR3 length equals 11 residues. CDR1 and CDR2 (germline): SGHVS, FNYEAQ. The CDR3 region has the DNA TGTGCCAGCAGGGACAGTTGGACGCAGTATTTT. Translating gives CASRDSWTQYF.

This clone was observed a single time. This CDR3 is CASSLLAGGLTGELFF. DNA of the CDR3: TGTGCCAGCAGCTTACTGGCAGGGGGCTTGACCGGGGAGCTGTTTTTT. The genes are TRBV13 and TRBJ2-2; 8 nucleotides line up with TRBD1. The CDR3 is 16 amino acids. CDR1 is PRHDT, CDR2 FYEKMQ, per germline (reference sequence). J was trimmed by 5 bases and V by 2 bases; bases with no gene match: 7.

This rearrangement joins TRBV10-1 to TRBJ1-3; 9 nucleotides align to TRBD1. V shed 8 bases, J shed 0 bases, and the junction held 5 bases outside the gene matches. Per germline, CDR1 WNHNN and CDR2 SYGVQD (reference sequence). CDR3 length: 15 residues. CDR3: CASGDRANSGNTIYF. In nucleotides, the CDR3 is TGCGCCAGCGGGGACAGGGCCAACTCTGGAAACACCATATATTTT.

V is TRBV19 and J is TRBJ2-1; TRBD1 is a possible D gene (6 bases). This CDR3 has 16 amino acids. Germline V gene data show CDR1 as LNHDA and CDR2 as SQIVND (reference sequence). Deletions cut 6 bases from V and 3 bases from J, with 18 bases between. The CDR3 DNA is TGTGCCAGTAGAACCCTGAAGGGCAGGGGCTACAATGAGCAGTTCTTC. It translates to CASRTLKGRGYNEQFF.

This clone was counted once. The chain couples TRBV10-3 to TRBJ2-7; 7 bases fit TRBD2. With 6 bases clipped from V and 1 base from J, the junction kept 6 bases outside the gene matches. Germline V CDR1 and CDR2: ENHRY, SYGVKD. CDR3 size: 14 residues. CDR3 protein: CAISPGGRSYEQYF. For the CDR3, the DNA is TGTGCCATCAGCCCGGGGGGAAGATCCTACGAGCAGTACTTC.

This chain connects TRBV18 to TRBJ1-2; possible D gene TRBD1, 6 bases. The germline gives CDR1 KGHSH, CDR2 LQKENI. The CDR3 covers 15 residues. V lost 5 bases, J lost 4 bases, and 17 bases lay in between. The CDR3 region is CASSAKQGPAYGYTF. CDR3 sequence (DNA): TGTGCCAGCTCAGCGAAACAGGGTCCCGCCTATGGCTACACCTTC.

The chain employs TRBV7-9 and TRBJ2-7; possibly TRBD2 for D (6 bases). Germline-derived CDR1 and CDR2 are SEHNR and FQNEAQ (reference sequence). This CDR3 is built from 13 residues. The V gene lost 4 bases and the J gene lost 4 bases, with 11 bases spanning the gap. The CDR3 protein is CASSSSSDYEQYF. The CDR3 DNA reads TGTGCCAGCAGCTCGTCTAGCGATTACGAGCAGTACTTC.

This rearrangement joins TRBV5-1 to TRBJ1-6; D unclear. CDR3 length equals 16 residues. The germline V gene encodes CDR1 SGHRS and CDR2 YFSETQ. V gave up 2 bases and J gave up 8 bases, with 17 bases separating them. This chain's CDR3 is CASSFLNYDADSPLHF. Written as DNA, the CDR3 is TGCGCCAGCAGCTTCCTGAACTACGATGCGGATTCACCCCTCCACTTT.

This clone turned up a few times. The chain links TRBV3-1 (or the pseudogene TRBV3-2) to TRBJ2-4; TRBD2 might be the D (5 bases). CDR3 length: 14 residues. V was pared by 4 bases and J by 8 bases, with 15 bases between. Germline V gives CDR1 LGHDT, CDR2 YNNKEL (reference sequence). CDR3 DNA sequence: TGTGCCAGCAGCCCCAGGACTGGCCGGGACATTCAGTACTTC. Its translation: CASSPRTGRDIQYF.

This chain uses TRBV5-1 with TRBJ2-2; 7 bases align to TRBD1. Looked up from germline, CDR1 is SGHRS and CDR2 is YFSETQ. The CDR3 length is 19 residues. V lost 3 bases and J lost 4; bases outside the gene matches: 18. The CDR3 spells CASSSRIPDRVISTGELFF. CDR3 DNA: TGCGCCAGCAGCTCCCGAATACCAGACAGGGTAATAAGCACCGGGGAGCTGTTTTTT.

J is TRBJ2-3 and V is TRBV19; 7 bases match TRBD2. This CDR3 has 18 residues. Germline lookup yields CDR1 LNHDA and CDR2 SQIVND (reference sequence). Trimming removed 1 base from V and 0 bases from J; junction bases left unmatched: 10. In DNA form, the CDR3 reads TGTGCCAGTAGTATAGTTGGAGGAGCGGGAACTAGCACAGATACGCAGTATTTT. Translated, it gives CASSIVGGAGTSTDTQYF.

This clone was seen only a few times. The genes are TRBV5-4 and TRBJ2-1, with 9 bases matching TRBD2. Trimming at V came to 0 bases and at J to 7 bases, leaving 8 bases not matched to a gene. The germline gives CDR1 SGHNT, CDR2 YYREEE (reference sequence). This CDR3 comprises 16 residues. CDR3 region: CASSLGGSGRNNEQFF. The CDR3 DNA reads TGTGCCAGCAGCTTGGGGGGGAGCGGGAGGAATAATGAGCAGTTCTTC.

The CDR3: CASRSPPNTGELFF. CDR3 coding DNA: TGTGCCAGCAGGTCTCCCCCGAACACCGGGGAGCTGTTTTTT. The V and J genes are TRBV7-9 and TRBJ2-2; D is ambiguous. Germline lookup yields CDR1 SEHNR and CDR2 FQNEAQ (reference sequence). V was cut by 6 bases and J by 0 bases, with 8 bases left in between. The CDR3 runs 14 residues.

This chain links TRBV11-2 with TRBJ1-2; TRBD1 is a possible D gene (6 bases). The germline CDR1 and CDR2 sequences are SGHAT and FQNNGV. The CDR3 loop spans 14 amino acids. The ends were cut back, 1 base at V and 1 base at J, with 7 bases in the middle. The CDR3 DNA reads TGTGCCAGCAGCTTAGTAGGGGGTAACTATGGCTACACCTTC. It specifies CASSLVGGNYGYTF.

V is TRBV15 and J is TRBJ1-6; perhaps TRBD1 as D (6 bases). Germline values: CDR1 LNHNV, CDR2 YYDKDF (reference sequence). CDR3 size: 15 residues. Trimming cost V 0 bases and J 9 bases, with 12 bases left between them. The CDR3 DNA sequence: TGTGCCACCAGCAGAGATCCAGGGGTTCCTTCACCCCTCCACTTT. Amino acids: CATSRDPGVPSPLHF.

The rearrangement uses TRBV19 and TRBJ1-4; D is unresolved. Germline V gene lookup returns CDR1 LNHDA and CDR2 SQIVND (reference sequence). Trimming took 5 bases from V and 0 from J, leaving 10 bases between them. This CDR3 is built from 15 residues. The CDR3, as DNA: TGTGCCAGTAGTGTCCGTAGAGCAACTAATGAAAAACTGTTTTTT. Its translation is CASSVRRATNEKLFF.

The chain employs TRBV12-3 or TRBV12-4 and TRBJ2-3; 10 bases are a match to TRBD2. J gave up 6 bases and V 10 bases, and 7 bases lay outside the gene matches. CDR3 size: 13 residues. CDR3 coding DNA: TGTGCCACTCGGACTAGCGGCCCCGATACGCAGTATTTT. Translation gives CATRTSGPDTQYF.

This clone has more than one count but fewer than ten. This sequence joins TRBV3-1 (or the pseudogene TRBV3-2) and TRBJ2-7, with 12 nucleotides matching TRBD2. In germline, CDR1 is LGHDT, CDR2 YNNKEL (reference sequence). The CDR3 runs 16 residues. With V trimmed by 4 bases and J by 2 bases, 6 bases remained unmatched. DNA of the CDR3: TGTGCCAGCAGCCCGGGACTAGCGGGCCCTACCTACGAGCAGTACTTC. Amino acid sequence: CASSPGLAGPTYEQYF.

V and J are TRBV2 and TRBJ2-7; 11 bases align to TRBD2. The CDR3 has 15 amino acids. The trim removed 6 bases at V and 3 bases at J, leaving 7 bases unmatched. Germline loops: CDR1 SNHLY, CDR2 FYNNEI. In DNA, the CDR3 is TGTGCCAGCAGCTTTGGGACTAGCGGAGTCTACGAGCAGTACTTC. It codes for CASSFGTSGVYEQYF. Using reference TRBV2 and TRBJ2-7 for the parts outside the CDR3, the full variable domain is EPEVTQTPSHQVTQMGQEVILRCVPISNHLYFYWYRQILGQKVEFLVSFYNNEISEKSEIFDDQFSVERPDGSNFTLKIRSTKLEDSAMYFCASSFGTSGVYEQYFGPGTRLTVT.

The rearrangement joins TRBV9 to TRBJ2-7; possibly TRBD2 for D (5 bases). The V gene's germline CDR1 is SGDLS and CDR2 YYNGEE. Trimming took 3 bases from V and 2 from J, leaving 15 bases between them. The CDR3 has 15 residues. As DNA, the CDR3 is TGTGCCAGCAGCGCCCCTCGGACTCAAACCTACGAGCAGTACTTC. Amino acids: CASSAPRTQTYEQYF.

The chain is built from TRBV10-3 and TRBJ1-6; D perhaps matches TRBD1 (5 bases). Germline CDR1 reads ENHRY; CDR2 reads SYGVKD. CDR3 length equals 13 residues. The germline V and J ends were trimmed by 9 bases and 6 bases, with 12 bases remaining between them. DNA for the CDR3: TGTGCCATTGCCGACAGTACTAATTCACCCCTCCACTTT. Translating it yields CAIADSTNSPLHF.

The chain links TRBV5-1 to TRBJ2-3; D might be TRBD1 (5 bases). The CDR3 sequence is 15 residues long. Trimming cost V 4 bases and J 2 bases, with 14 bases left between them. Per germline, CDR1 SGHRS and CDR2 YFSETQ. CDR3 region: CASSGRGVYTDTQYF. CDR3 DNA sequence: TGCGCCAGCAGCGGAAGGGGTGTTTACACAGATACGCAGTATTTT.

This sequence joins TRBV14 and TRBJ2-3, with TRBD2 as a possible D gene (6 bases). Trimming left V 1 base short and J 4 bases short, with 15 bases between. This CDR3 region has 16 residues. Looked up from germline, CDR1 is SGHDN and CDR2 is FVKESK. CDR3 loop: CASSQGPRAGSDTQYF. CDR3 bases: TGTGCCAGCAGCCAAGGCCCCAGGGCGGGGTCAGATACGCAGTATTTT.

This clone was seen a single time. The V and J genes are TRBV5-1 and TRBJ2-5, with 7 bases matching TRBD2. The CDR3 runs 15 residues. Trimming cost V 0 bases and J 1 base; bases outside gene matches: 3. Per the germline V gene, CDR1 is SGHRS and CDR2 is YFSETQ. In DNA form, the CDR3 reads TGCGCCAGCAGCTTGGGGACTAGTAGCCAAGAGACCCAGTACTTC. Translating gives CASSLGTSSQETQYF.

The gene calls are TRBV21-1 and TRBJ1-5. TRBV21-1 is classified as a pseudogene. This CDR3 contains 14 residues. The CDR3 loop reads CASSIGSAGQPQHF. The CDR3, as DNA: TGTGCCAGCAGCATAGGCTCTGCGGGCCAGCCCCAGCATTTT.